This T cell receptor beta chain was retrieved from a study of T cell changes during pregnancy in multiple sclerosis. CDR3 length equals 14 residues. V lost 10 bases and J 0 bases, leaving 12 bases between the germline ends. Germline lookup yields CDR1 ENHRY and CDR2 SYGVKD. Profiled with immunoSEQ multiplex PCR; TCRdb holds only in-frame clones, not every one. The table lists tens of thousands of clones, approximately 92% of them singletons. The chain joins TRBV10-3 to TRBJ2-2, with D possibly matching TRBD1 (6 bases). This clonotype originated in a female donor with multiple sclerosis, enrolled in a pregnancy study. Sample: CD4+ T cells from peripheral blood mononuclear cells, taken before pregnancy. CDR3 coding DNA: TGTGCCACGAACAGGGTGTCGAACACCGGGGAGCTGTTTTTT. This encodes CATNRVSNTGELFF.